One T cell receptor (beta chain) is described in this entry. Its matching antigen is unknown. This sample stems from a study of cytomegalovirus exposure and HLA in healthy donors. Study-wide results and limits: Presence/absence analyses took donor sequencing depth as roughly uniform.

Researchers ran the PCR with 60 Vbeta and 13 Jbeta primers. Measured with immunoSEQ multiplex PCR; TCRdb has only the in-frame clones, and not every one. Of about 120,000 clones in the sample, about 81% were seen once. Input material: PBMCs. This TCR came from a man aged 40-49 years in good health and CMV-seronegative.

In DNA, the CDR3 is TGTGCCACCGCGGGAGGGCCGGCAGATACGCAGTATTTT. Its translation: CATAGGPADTQYF. This chain links TRBV9 with TRBJ2-3, with 9 nucleotides matching TRBD2. Looked up from germline, CDR1 is SGDLS and CDR2 is YYNGEE. V trimming: 9 bases; J trimming: 4 bases; junction bases outside the gene matches: 6. This CDR3 comprises 13 residues.